The source of this T cell receptor beta chain is a study of cytomegalovirus exposure and HLA in healthy donors. PCR involved 60 Vbeta and 13 Jbeta primers. Assay: immunoSEQ multiplex PCR; the TCRdb copy retains only in-frame clones and omits some. The repertoire includes roughly 160,000 clones, around 77% of them detected once, and 1.5% to 2% sits in the top ten. This CDR3 comprises 11 residues. Germline V gene sequence: CDR1 DFQATT, CDR2 SNEGSKA (reference sequence). V lost 6 bases and J 4 bases, leaving 9 bases between the germline ends. The rearrangement uses TRBV20-1 and TRBJ1-1, with D unclear. The sequence was obtained from a woman between 25 and 40 years old in good health and CMV-seronegative. Specimen: PBMCs. The CDR3 sequence: CSALVTTEAFF. The CDR3, as DNA: TGCAGTGCCCTAGTCACCACTGAAGCTTTCTTT.